The 15 T cell receptor beta chains listed next were all sequenced from one sample in a study of cytomegalovirus exposure and HLA in healthy donors. PCR amplification relied on 60 Vbeta primers (plus 13 Jbeta primers). Data came from immunoSEQ multiplex PCR; TCRdb stores just in-frame clones and leaves some out. In the table there are about 150,000 clones, 60% to 75% of which are singletons. The specimen was PBMCs. The receptors come from a man aged 25 to 40 in good health and CMV-seronegative.

This clone showed up just a few times. This chain uses TRBV5-1 with TRBJ2-7; D is unresolved. CDR3 size: 15 residues. The germline V gene encodes CDR1 SGHRS and CDR2 YFSETQ. V was shortened by 0 bases and J by 0 bases, with 10 bases between the two germline ends. The CDR3 here is CASSLAAGFSYEQYF. The CDR3 DNA reads TGCGCCAGCAGCTTGGCCGCCGGGTTCTCCTACGAGCAGTACTTC.

The chain is built from TRBV10-1 and TRBJ2-2, with 10 bases fitting TRBD2. CDR3 length: 18 amino acids. The V segment lost 6 bases and the J segment 3 bases; nucleotides outside the gene matches: 13. Germline assignment: CDR1 WNHNN and CDR2 SYGVQD (reference sequence). The CDR3 is CASSPPGTSVNHTGELFF. The CDR3 region has the DNA TGCGCCAGCAGCCCGCCCGGGACTAGCGTAAATCACACCGGGGAGCTGTTTTTT.

This CDR3 reads CASSSGQGTEAFF. CDR3 nucleotides: TGTGCCAGCAGTTCCGGACAGGGGACTGAAGCTTTCTTT. V usage is TRBV28 and J usage is TRBJ1-1; 9 bases line up with TRBD1. Germline CDR1 and CDR2: MDHEN and SYDVKM. This CDR3 is 13 amino acids long. Trimming removed 4 bases from V and 5 bases from J; junction bases left unmatched: 2.

V is TRBV6-6 and J is TRBJ2-5; possible D gene TRBD2, 5 bases. TRBJ2-7 explains the end of the DNA better; the J call may be wrong. Germline V gene sequence: CDR1 MNHNY, CDR2 SVGAGI (reference sequence). This CDR3 region has 13 residues. The chain's CDR3 is CASRYPEVYEQYF. In DNA form, the CDR3 reads TGTGCCAGCAGATACCCGGAGGTCTACGAGCAGTACTTC.

V usage is TRBV6-5 and J usage is TRBJ2-7; D unclear. CDR3 length equals 14 residues. CDR1 and CDR2 from the germline V gene are MNHEY and SVGAGI. Between the trimmed V and J ends, which lost 7 bases and 2 bases, there was a span of 15 bases. The CDR3 loop reads CASTPDTVAYEQYF. The CDR3 DNA reads TGTGCCAGCACTCCCGACACAGTCGCCTACGAGCAGTACTTC.

This clone has more than one count but fewer than ten. V is TRBV2 and J is TRBJ2-7; D gene uncertain. Trimming shortened V by 7 bases and J by 6 bases, and 10 bases separated the two germline ends. Germline CDR1 is SNHLY and CDR2 is FYNNEI. The CDR3 consists of 11 residues. The CDR3 DNA sequence: TGTGCCAGCACGTTAATGGCCGAGCAGTACTTC. It yields the protein CASTLMAEQYF.

The chain links TRBV28 to TRBJ1-2; D is ambiguous. The CDR3 loop spans 11 amino acids. V gave up 5 bases and J gave up 8 bases, with 9 bases separating them. The germline V gene encodes CDR1 MDHEN and CDR2 SYDVKM. In DNA, the CDR3 is TGTGCCAGCAGTCGGAGGATCGGCTACACCTTC. Translating it yields CASSRRIGYTF.

In this sample, this clone turned up a few times. The chain has TRBV11-2 and TRBJ2-3, with 10 bases identical to TRBD1. J was trimmed by 4 bases and V by 4 bases; bases with no gene match: 5. CDR3 length: 15 residues. Germline assignment: CDR1 SGHAT and CDR2 FQNNGV. CDR3 amino acids: CASSSDRGRPDTQYF. The CDR3 DNA reads TGTGCCAGCAGCTCCGACAGGGGGCGCCCAGATACGCAGTATTTT.

The chain employs TRBV29-1 and TRBJ2-1, with 9 bases aligning to TRBD2. This CDR3 region has 12 residues. CDR1 is SQVTM, CDR2 ANQGSEA, per germline. Trimming removed 7 bases from V and 15 bases from J; junction bases left unmatched: 13. CDR3 region: CSGGAGGLKGFF. The CDR3, as DNA: TGCAGCGGTGGAGCGGGAGGCCTTAAGGGGTTCTTC.

The rearrangement links TRBV6-6 to TRBJ1-5; no firm D call. CDR3 length equals 12 residues. Trimming pared 5 bases from V and 5 bases from J, leaving 7 bases between. The germline CDR1 and CDR2 sequences are MNHNY and SVGAGI (reference sequence). As DNA, the CDR3 is TGTGCCAGCAGTACCGGGGATCAGCCCCAGCATTTT. Translation: CASSTGDQPQHF.

The chain carries TRBV27 and TRBJ2-7, with TRBD1 matching 8 bases. The CDR3 runs 14 residues. The V and J ends lost 0 bases and 10 bases, in that order; junction bases with no gene match: 8. Germline CDR1 is MNHEY and CDR2 is SMNVEV (reference sequence). Written as DNA, the CDR3 is TGTGCCAGCAGTTTATCGGGACAGGTGGTAAAACAGTACTTC. Translated: CASSLSGQVVKQYF.

This chain uses TRBV6-5 with TRBJ1-1; D gene ambiguous. Trimming left V 5 bases short and J 1 base short, with 11 bases between. The CDR3 is 14 amino acids. Germline CDR1 reads MNHEY; CDR2 reads SVGAGI. This chain's CDR3 is CASSTPGANTEAFF. Written as DNA, the CDR3 is TGTGCCAGCAGTACCCCGGGAGCGAACACTGAAGCTTTCTTT.

V and J are TRBV2 and TRBJ2-2, with 8 bases lining up with TRBD1. With 10 bases clipped from V and 8 bases from J, the junction kept 9 bases outside the gene matches. CDR1 and CDR2 (germline): SNHLY, FYNNEI. The CDR3 runs to 13 residues. CDR3 in amino acids: CATTDRALGELFF. Written as DNA, the CDR3 is TGTGCCACCACGGACAGGGCGTTAGGGGAGCTGTTTTTT.

A few counts support this clone. The chain has TRBV4-1 and TRBJ2-5; D possibly corresponds to TRBD1 (6 bases). The germline gives CDR1 MGHRA, CDR2 YSYEKL. Trimming cost V 4 bases and J 5 bases, with 11 bases left between them. The CDR3 sequence is 13 residues long. For the CDR3, the DNA is TGCGCCAGCAGCCGTAACAGGGTCGAGACCCAGTACTTC. Its protein product is CASSRNRVETQYF.

The chain links TRBV5-5 to TRBJ1-1; D is undetermined. Per germline, CDR1 SGHKS and CDR2 YYEKEE (reference sequence). This CDR3 is 15 amino acids long. V was clipped by 4 bases and J by 5 bases, with 18 bases between them. The CDR3 loop is CASSVPEGIGTEAFF. CDR3 coding DNA: TGTGCCAGCAGCGTGCCGGAGGGAATAGGGACTGAAGCTTTCTTT.